This T cell receptor beta chain is from a study of CD8 T cells in Susac syndrome. CD8+ and CD4+ T cells circulating in blood were sequenced for TCR beta. TEMRA cells underwent FACS enrichment and CD8+ and CD4+ T cells underwent negative isolation. The germline V gene has CDR1 DFQATT and CDR2 SNEGSKA (reference sequence). The CDR3 is made up of 13 amino acids. V was shortened by 0 bases and J by 2 bases, with 8 bases between the two germline ends. RNA, at about 0.5 to 1 ug, was reverse transcribed with random hexamers. Coverage of TCR beta CDR3 amplification by immunoSEQ multiplex PCR extended to 54 Vbeta and 13 Jbeta. TCRdb independently ran MiXCR on the immunoSEQ multiplex PCR reads; one entry per CDR3 protein. The sample lists 150,000 to 200,000 distinct CDR3 sequences, 92% occurring once. A word on this clonotype: Its specificity is not known.

Regarding the study as a whole: TCR sequencing and HLA analysis covered a relatively small number of individuals.

The clonotype was recovered from a human donor in good health. What was sequenced was CD4+ T cells from PBMCs. This sequence joins TRBV20-1 and TRBJ2-7; D unclear. CDR3 sequence reads: CSARDQSPYEQYF. The DNA for the CDR3 is TGCAGTGCTAGAGATCAAAGCCCCTACGAGCAGTACTTC.